This T cell receptor beta chain was sequenced in a study of control samples from healthy donors and cancer patients. The table came from immunoSEQ multiplex PCR; TCRdb's copy has only in-frame clones and leaves some out. The table records approximately 100,000 clones, just over 90% of them present only once. Sequencing was done on a sample of blood. The receptor was isolated from a human donor in good health. The donor label of this sample is uncertain.

For the CDR3, the DNA is TGTGCCAGCAGCCCCCCGACAAGCACTGAAGCTTTCTTT. This sequence encodes CASSPPTSTEAFF. The rearrangement links TRBV5-4 to TRBJ1-1; D unclear. From germline, CDR1 is SGHNT and CDR2 YYREEE (reference sequence). Trimming took off 4 bases at V and 4 bases at J, with 11 bases between the two ends. The CDR3 extends over 13 amino acids.